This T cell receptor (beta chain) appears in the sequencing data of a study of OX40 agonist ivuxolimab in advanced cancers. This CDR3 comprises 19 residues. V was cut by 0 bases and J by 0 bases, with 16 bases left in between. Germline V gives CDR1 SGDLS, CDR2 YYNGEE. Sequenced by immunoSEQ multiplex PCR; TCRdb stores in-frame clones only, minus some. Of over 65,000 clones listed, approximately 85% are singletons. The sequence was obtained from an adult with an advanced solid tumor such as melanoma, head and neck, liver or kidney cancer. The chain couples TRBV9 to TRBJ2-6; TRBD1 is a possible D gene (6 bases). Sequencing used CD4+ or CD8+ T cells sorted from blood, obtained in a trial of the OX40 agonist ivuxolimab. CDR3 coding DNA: TGTGCCAGCAGCGTAGTAGGGGGTTCCAGGGGCTCTGGGGCCAACGTCCTGACTTTC. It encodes CASSVVGGSRGSGANVLTF.